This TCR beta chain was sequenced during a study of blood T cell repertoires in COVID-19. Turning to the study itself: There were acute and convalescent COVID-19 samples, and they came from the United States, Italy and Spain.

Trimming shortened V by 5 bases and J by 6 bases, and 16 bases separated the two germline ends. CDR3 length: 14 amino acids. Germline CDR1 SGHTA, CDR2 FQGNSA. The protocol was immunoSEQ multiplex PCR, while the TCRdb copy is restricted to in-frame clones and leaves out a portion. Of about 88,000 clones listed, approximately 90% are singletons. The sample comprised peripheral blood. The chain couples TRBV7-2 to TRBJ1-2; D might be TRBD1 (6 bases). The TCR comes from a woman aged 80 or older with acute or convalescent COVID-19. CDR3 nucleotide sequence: TGTGCCAGCAGCAAGGACAGAGTTTATAATGGCTACACCTTC. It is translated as CASSKDRVYNGYTF.